Shown below are 11 T cell receptor beta chains from a single sample sequenced in a study. TCRdb fed the 5' RACE reads into MiXCR, producing one record per CDR3 protein. The sample gives roughly 56,000 distinct CDR3 sequences, under 35% of which show up once; roughly 2.1% is in the top ten. Source material: tumor-infiltrating naive CD4+ T cells sorted from the breast tumor. Indicated subset: naive CD4+ T cells, CD4+CD45RA+CD25-. The receptors were sampled from a female donor with breast cancer.

The V gene is TRBV5-1, the J gene TRBJ1-5, with TRBD1 as a possible D gene (6 bases). The CDR3 sequence is 14 residues long. Germline V gene sequence: CDR1 SGHRS, CDR2 YFSETQ. V lost 5 bases and J 9 bases, leaving 18 bases between the germline ends. The CDR3 coding sequence is TGCGCCAGCAGGCCGGGGGGCGGCGTGGGGCCCCAGCATTTT. Translation: CASRPGGGVGPQHF.

V usage is TRBV4-3 and J usage is TRBJ2-3; 7 positions match TRBD1. Looked up from germline, CDR1 is LGHNA and CDR2 is YSLEER. This CDR3 comprises 16 residues. Germline trimming cut 3 bases from V and 6 bases from J; bases unmatched to any gene: 12. The CDR3 coding sequence is TGCGCCAGCAGCCACGAGCCGACAGGGCAGGGTGATACGCAGTATTTT. Its protein product is CASSHEPTGQGDTQYF.

This clonotype was counted only a few times. The chain combines TRBV20-1 with TRBJ1-2, with 7 bases identical to TRBD1. Looked up from germline, CDR1 is DFQATT and CDR2 is SNEGSKA (reference sequence). This CDR3 comprises 14 residues. Trimming removed 6 bases from V and 4 bases from J; junction bases left unmatched: 11. The CDR3 spells CSANDREKPYGYTF. CDR3 nucleotide sequence: TGCAGTGCAAACGACAGGGAGAAACCCTATGGCTACACCTTC.

The gene calls are TRBV11-2 and TRBJ2-6; 12 bases line up with TRBD1. Germline V gene data show CDR1 as SGHAT and CDR2 as FQNNGV. The CDR3 has 18 amino acids. The ends lost 6 bases at V and 4 bases at J; junction bases unmatched: 10. The CDR3 loop reads CASRVPGQGARGANVLTF. In DNA, the CDR3 is TGTGCCAGCAGAGTACCGGGACAGGGGGCGAGAGGGGCCAACGTCCTGACTTTC.

The chain is built from TRBV4-1 and TRBJ2-5; 9 bases align to TRBD1. J lost 7 bases, V lost 5 bases, and 8 bases had no gene match. In germline, CDR1 is MGHRA, CDR2 YSYEKL. The CDR3 is made up of 14 amino acids. Here the CDR3 reads CASSLPGTGLTQYF. For the CDR3, the DNA is TGCGCCAGCAGCTTACCAGGGACAGGGTTGACCCAGTACTTC.

The genes are TRBV28 and TRBJ1-1, with D possibly TRBD1 on 5 matching bases. Germline V CDR1 and CDR2: MDHEN, SYDVKM. The CDR3 length is 13 residues. With 3 bases removed from V and 3 bases from J, the gap between germline ends came to 8 bases. The CDR3 here is CASSFPGDTEAFF. DNA of the CDR3: TGTGCCAGCAGTTTCCCGGGGGACACTGAAGCTTTCTTT. Full variable domain (remainder filled in from reference TRBV28 and TRBJ1-1): DVKVTQSSRYLVKRTGEKVFLECVQDMDHENMFWYRQDPGLGLRLIYFSYDVKMKEKGDIPEGYSVSREKKERFSLILESASTNQTSMYLCASSFPGDTEAFFGQGTRLTVV.

This clonotype was seen at least ten times. The chain combines TRBV5-1 with TRBJ2-4; TRBD1 aligns across 12 bases. This CDR3 contains 16 residues. Losses at the gene ends were 4 bases for V and 9 bases for J; bases not matched to a gene: 11. Per the germline V gene, CDR1 is SGHRS and CDR2 is YFSETQ. CDR3 sequence reads: CASSATGTGGGSIQYF. The CDR3 bases are TGCGCCAGCAGCGCCACCGGGACAGGGGGCGGGAGCATTCAGTACTTC.

This clonotype was picked up a small number of times. The gene calls are TRBV18 and TRBJ2-7, with D unclear. CDR3 length: 12 residues. CDR1 and CDR2 from the germline V gene are KGHSH and LQKENI. The germline V and J ends were trimmed by 3 bases and 3 bases, with 6 bases remaining between them. CDR3 coding DNA: TGTGCCAGCTCACCCAACAACTACGAGCAGTACTTC. Its translation is CASSPNNYEQYF.

A remark on this clonotype: A much larger clone lies a single base off, so this may be a read error. V is TRBV4-2 and J is TRBJ1-2, with D uncertain. From germline, CDR1 is LGHNA and CDR2 YNFKEQ. There are 16 residues in the CDR3. The chain's CDR3 is CASSQDRVGGNYRYTF. In nucleotides, the CDR3 is TGTGCCAGCAGCCAAGATCGGGTTGGCGGGAACTATCGCTACACCTTC.

There are a few counts of this clonotype. CDR3: CASSGDVNTEAFF. CDR3 coding DNA: TGTGCCAGCAGCGGAGACGTAAACACTGAAGCTTTCTTT. The chain has TRBV7-3 and TRBJ1-1; D is uncertain. V was shortened by 5 bases and J by 2 bases, with 9 bases between the two germline ends. The CDR3 loop spans 13 amino acids. Per the germline V gene, CDR1 is SGHTA and CDR2 is FQGTGA.

The chain recombines TRBV3-1 with TRBJ2-5; a weak D match, TRBD1 (6 bases). CDR1 is LGHDT and CDR2 is YNNKEL in the germline V gene (reference sequence). The CDR3 spans 14 residues. The germline V and J ends were trimmed by 4 bases and 2 bases, with 11 bases remaining between them. The CDR3 spells CASSLAQGQETQYF. Here the CDR3 DNA reads TGTGCCAGCAGCCTCGCCCAGGGGCAAGAGACCCAGTACTTC.